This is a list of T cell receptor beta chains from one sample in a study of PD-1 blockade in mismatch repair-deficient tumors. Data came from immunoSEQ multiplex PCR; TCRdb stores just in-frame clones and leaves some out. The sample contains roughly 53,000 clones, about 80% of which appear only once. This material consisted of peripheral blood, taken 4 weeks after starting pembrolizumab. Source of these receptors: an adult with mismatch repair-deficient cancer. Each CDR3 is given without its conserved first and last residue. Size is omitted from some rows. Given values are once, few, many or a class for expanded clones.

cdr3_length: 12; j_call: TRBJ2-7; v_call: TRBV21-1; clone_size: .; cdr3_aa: ASRPDFPPGEQY
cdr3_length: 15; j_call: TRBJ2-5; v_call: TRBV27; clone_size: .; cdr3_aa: ASSLPADRGMEETQY
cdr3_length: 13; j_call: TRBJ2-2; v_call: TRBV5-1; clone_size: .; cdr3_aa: ASSTLAGVSGELF
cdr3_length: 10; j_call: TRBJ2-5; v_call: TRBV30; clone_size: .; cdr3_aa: AWSQGGETQY
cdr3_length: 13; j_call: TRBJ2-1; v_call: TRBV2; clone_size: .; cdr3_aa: ASSDQAGSYNEQF
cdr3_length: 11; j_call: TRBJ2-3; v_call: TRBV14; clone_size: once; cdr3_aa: ASSQGGTDTQY
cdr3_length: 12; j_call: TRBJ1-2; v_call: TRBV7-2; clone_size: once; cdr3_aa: ASSPGTNSYGYT
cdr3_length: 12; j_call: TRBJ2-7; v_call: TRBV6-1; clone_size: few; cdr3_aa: ASSAAGDAYEQY
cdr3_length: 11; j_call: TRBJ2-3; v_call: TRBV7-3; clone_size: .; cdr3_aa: ASSRARGDTQY
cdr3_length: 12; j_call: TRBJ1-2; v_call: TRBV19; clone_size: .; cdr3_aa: ASTAGRGLSGYT